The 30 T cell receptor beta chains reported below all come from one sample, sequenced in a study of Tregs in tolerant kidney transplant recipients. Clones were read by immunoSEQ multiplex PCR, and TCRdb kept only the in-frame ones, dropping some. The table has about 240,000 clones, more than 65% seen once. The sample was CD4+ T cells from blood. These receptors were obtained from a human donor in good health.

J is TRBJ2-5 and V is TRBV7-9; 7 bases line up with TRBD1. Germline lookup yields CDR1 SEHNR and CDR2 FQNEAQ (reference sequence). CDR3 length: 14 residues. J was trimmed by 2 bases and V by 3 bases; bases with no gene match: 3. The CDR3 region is CASSLPGQQETQYF. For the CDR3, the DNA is TGTGCCAGCAGCTTGCCGGGACAGCAAGAGACCCAGTACTTC.

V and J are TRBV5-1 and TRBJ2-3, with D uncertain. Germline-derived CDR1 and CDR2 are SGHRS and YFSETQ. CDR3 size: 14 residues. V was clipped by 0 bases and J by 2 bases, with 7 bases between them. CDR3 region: CASSLAQFTDTQYF. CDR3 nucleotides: TGCGCCAGCAGCTTGGCCCAATTCACAGATACGCAGTATTTT.

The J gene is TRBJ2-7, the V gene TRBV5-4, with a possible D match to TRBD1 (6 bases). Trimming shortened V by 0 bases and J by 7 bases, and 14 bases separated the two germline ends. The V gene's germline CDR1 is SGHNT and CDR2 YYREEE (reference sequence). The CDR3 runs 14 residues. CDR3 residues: CASSLAFRGGEQYF. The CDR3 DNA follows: TGTGCCAGCAGCTTGGCTTTCAGGGGTGGGGAGCAGTACTTC.

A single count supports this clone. The CDR3 protein is CATSRGQVYEQYF. In DNA form, the CDR3 reads TGTGCCACCAGCAGAGGACAAGTCTACGAGCAGTACTTC. V usage is TRBV15 and J usage is TRBJ2-5; D gene ambiguous. The last part of the DNA fits TRBJ2-7 better; the J call may be wrong. CDR1 and CDR2 (germline): LNHNV, YYDKDF (reference sequence). The CDR3 loop spans 13 amino acids.

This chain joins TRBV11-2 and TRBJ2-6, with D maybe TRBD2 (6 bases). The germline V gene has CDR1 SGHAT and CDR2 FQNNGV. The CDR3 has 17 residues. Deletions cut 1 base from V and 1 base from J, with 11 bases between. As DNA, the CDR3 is TGTGCCAGCAGCTTAGGATGGGGGACTTCTGGGGCCAACGTCCTGACTTTC. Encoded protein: CASSLGWGTSGANVLTF.

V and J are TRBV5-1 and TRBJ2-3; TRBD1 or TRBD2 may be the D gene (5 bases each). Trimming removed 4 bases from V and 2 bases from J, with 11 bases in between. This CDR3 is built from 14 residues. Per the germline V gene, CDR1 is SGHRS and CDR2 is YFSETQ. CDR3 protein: CASSTGTLTDTQYF. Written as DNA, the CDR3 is TGCGCCAGCAGCACGGGGACCCTCACAGATACGCAGTATTTT.

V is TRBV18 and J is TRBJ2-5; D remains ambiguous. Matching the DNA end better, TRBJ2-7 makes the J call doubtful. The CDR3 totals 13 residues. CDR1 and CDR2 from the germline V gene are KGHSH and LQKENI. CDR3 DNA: TGTGCCAGCTCTTCGGACGGATCCTACGAGCAGTACTTC. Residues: CASSSDGSYEQYF.

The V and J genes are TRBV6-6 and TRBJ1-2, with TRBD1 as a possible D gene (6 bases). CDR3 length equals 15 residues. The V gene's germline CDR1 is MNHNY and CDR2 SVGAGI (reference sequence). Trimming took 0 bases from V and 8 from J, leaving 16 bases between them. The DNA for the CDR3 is TGTGCCAGCAGTTACTCTTTTGCGGGGGCTGGGGGCTACACCTTC. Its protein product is CASSYSFAGAGGYTF.

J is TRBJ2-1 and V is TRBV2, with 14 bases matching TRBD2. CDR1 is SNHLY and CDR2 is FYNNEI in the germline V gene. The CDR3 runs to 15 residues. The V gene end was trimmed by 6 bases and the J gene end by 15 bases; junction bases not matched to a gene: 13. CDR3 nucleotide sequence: TGTGCCAGCAGCCCATCAGGACTAGCGGGAGGCCCTCCGTTCTTC. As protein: CASSPSGLAGGPPFF.

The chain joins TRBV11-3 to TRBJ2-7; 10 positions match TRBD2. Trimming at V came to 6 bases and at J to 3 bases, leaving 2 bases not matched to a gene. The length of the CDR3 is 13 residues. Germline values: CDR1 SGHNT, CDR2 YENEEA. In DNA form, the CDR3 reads TGTGCCAGCAGTCGGACTAGCGGCTACGAGCAGTACTTC. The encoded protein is CASSRTSGYEQYF.

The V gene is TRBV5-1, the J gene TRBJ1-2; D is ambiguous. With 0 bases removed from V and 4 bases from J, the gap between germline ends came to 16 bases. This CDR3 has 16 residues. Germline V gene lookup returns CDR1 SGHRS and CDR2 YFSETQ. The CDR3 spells CASSLDVVSPFYGYTF. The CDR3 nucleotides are TGCGCCAGCAGCTTGGACGTAGTTTCCCCTTTCTATGGCTACACCTTC.

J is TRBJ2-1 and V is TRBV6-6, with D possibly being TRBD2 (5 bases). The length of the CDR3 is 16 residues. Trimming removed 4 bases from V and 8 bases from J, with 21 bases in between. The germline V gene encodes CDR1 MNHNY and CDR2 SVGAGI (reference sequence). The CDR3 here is CASSLYSSRSKDEQFF. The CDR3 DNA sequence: TGTGCCAGCAGTTTATACTCTAGCCGTAGTAAGGATGAGCAGTTCTTC.

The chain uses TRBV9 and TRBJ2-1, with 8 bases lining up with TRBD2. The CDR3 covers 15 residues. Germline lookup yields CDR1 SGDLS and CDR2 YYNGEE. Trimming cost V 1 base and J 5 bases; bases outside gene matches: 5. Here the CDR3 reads CASSVFLAGNNEQFF. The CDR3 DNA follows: TGTGCCAGCAGCGTATTTCTAGCGGGCAACAATGAGCAGTTCTTC.

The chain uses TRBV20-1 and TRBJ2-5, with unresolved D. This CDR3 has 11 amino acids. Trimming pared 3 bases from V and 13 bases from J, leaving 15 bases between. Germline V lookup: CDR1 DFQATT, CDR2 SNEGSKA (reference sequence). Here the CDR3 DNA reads TGCAGTGCTAGTAGGGCCAACGGACGGTACTTC. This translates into CSASRANGRYF.

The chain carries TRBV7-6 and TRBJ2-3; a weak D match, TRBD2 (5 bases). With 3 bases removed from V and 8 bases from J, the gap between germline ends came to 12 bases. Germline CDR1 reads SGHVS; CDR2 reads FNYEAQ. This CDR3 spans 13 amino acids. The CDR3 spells CASSFEGRSTQYF. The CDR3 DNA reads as TGTGCCAGCAGCTTTGAGGGTAGGAGTACGCAGTATTTT. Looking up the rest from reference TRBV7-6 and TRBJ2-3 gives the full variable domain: GAGVSQSPRYKVTKRGQDVALRCDPISGHVSLYWYRQALGQGPEFLTYFNYEAQQDKSGLPNDRFSAERPEGSISTLTIQRTEQRDSAMYRCASSFEGRSTQYFGPGTRLTVL.

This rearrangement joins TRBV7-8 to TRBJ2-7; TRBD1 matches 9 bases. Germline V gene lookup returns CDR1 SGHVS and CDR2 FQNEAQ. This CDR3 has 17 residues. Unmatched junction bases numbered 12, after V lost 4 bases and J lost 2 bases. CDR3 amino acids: CASSSSRDRVITYEQYF. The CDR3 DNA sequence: TGTGCCAGCAGCTCGTCCCGGGACAGGGTGATTACCTACGAGCAGTACTTC.

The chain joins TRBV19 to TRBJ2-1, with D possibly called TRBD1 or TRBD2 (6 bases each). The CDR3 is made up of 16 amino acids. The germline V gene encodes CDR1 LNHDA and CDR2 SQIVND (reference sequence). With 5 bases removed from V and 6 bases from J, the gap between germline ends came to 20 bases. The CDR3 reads CASSPLTRGGSNEQFF. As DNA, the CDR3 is TGTGCCAGTAGTCCCTTGACTAGAGGGGGATCCAATGAGCAGTTCTTC.

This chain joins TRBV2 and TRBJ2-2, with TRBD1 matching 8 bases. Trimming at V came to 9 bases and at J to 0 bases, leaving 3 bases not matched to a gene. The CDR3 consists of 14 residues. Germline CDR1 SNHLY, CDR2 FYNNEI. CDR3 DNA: TGTGCCAGATCAGGGGGCGCGAACACCGGGGAGCTGTTTTTT. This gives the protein CARSGGANTGELFF.

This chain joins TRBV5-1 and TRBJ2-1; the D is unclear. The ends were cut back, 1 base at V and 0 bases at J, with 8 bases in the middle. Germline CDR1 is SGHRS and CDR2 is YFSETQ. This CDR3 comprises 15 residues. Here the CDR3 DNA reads TGCGCCAGCAGCTTGACGGCTAGCTCCTACAATGAGCAGTTCTTC. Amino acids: CASSLTASSYNEQFF. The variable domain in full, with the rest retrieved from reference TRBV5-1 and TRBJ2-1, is KAGVTQTPRYLIKTRGQQVTLSCSPISGHRSVSWYQQTPGQGLQFLFEYFSETQRNKGNFPGRFSGRQFSNSRSEMNVSTLELGDSALYLCASSLTASSYNEQFFGPGTRLTVL.

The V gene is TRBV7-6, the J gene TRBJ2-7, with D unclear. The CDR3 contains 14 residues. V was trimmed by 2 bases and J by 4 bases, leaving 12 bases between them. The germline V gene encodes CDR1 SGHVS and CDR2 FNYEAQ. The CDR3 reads CASSLIASPYEQYF. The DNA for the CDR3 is TGTGCCAGCAGCTTAATAGCTAGTCCGTACGAGCAGTACTTC.

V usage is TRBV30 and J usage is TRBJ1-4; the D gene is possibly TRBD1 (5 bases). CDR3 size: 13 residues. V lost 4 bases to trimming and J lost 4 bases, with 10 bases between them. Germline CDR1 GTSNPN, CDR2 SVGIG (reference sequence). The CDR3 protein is CAWMAGLNEKLFF. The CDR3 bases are TGTGCCTGGATGGCAGGGCTTAATGAAAAACTGTTTTTT. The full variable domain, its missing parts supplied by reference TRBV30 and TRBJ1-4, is SQTIHQWPATLVQPVGSPLSLECTVEGTSNPNLYWYRQAAGRGLQLLFYSVGIGQISSEVPQNLSASRPQDRQFILSSKKLLLSDSGFYLCAWMAGLNEKLFFGSGTQLSVL.

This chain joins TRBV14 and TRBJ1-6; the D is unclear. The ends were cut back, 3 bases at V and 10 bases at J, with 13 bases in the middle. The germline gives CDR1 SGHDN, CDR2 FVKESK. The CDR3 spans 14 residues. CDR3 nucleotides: TGTGCCAGCAGCCAGGTAGCGGGATCCTCACCCCTCCACTTT. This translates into CASSQVAGSSPLHF.

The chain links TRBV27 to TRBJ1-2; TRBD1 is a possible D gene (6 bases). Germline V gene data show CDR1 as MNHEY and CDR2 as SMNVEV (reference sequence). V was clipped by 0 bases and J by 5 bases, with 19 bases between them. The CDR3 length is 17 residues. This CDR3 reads CASSLSPPGGAPYGYTF. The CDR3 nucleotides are TGTGCCAGCAGTTTATCGCCCCCCGGGGGGGCCCCTTATGGCTACACCTTC.

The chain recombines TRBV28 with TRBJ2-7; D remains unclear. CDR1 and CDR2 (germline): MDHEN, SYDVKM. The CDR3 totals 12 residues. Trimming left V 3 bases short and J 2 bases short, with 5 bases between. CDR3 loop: CASSFSTYEQYF. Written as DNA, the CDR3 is TGTGCCAGCAGTTTTAGTACCTACGAGCAGTACTTC. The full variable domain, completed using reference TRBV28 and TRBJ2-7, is DVKVTQSSRYLVKRTGEKVFLECVQDMDHENMFWYRQDPGLGLRLIYFSYDVKMKEKGDIPEGYSVSREKKERFSLILESASTNQTSMYLCASSFSTYEQYFGPGTRLTVT.

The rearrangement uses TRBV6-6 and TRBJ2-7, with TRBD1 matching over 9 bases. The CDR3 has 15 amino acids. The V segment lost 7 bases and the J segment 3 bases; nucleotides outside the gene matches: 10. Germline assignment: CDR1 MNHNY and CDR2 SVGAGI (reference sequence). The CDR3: CASTSPGTGIYEQYF. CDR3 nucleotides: TGTGCCAGCACCTCCCCTGGGACAGGGATCTACGAGCAGTACTTC.

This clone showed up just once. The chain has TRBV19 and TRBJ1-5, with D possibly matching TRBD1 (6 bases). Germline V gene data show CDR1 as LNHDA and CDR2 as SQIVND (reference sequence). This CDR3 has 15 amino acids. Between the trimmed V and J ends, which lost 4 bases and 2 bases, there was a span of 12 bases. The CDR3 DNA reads TGTGCCAGTAGTACACAGGGAGGAGGCAATCAGCCCCAGCATTTT. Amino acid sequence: CASSTQGGGNQPQHF.

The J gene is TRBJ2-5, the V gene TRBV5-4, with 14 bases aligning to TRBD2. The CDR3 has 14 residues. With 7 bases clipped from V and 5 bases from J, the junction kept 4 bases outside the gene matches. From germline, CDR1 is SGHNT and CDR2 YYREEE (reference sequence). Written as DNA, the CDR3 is TGTGCCAGCCGACTAGCGGGGGGGCGGGAGACCCAGTACTTC. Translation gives CASRLAGGRETQYF.

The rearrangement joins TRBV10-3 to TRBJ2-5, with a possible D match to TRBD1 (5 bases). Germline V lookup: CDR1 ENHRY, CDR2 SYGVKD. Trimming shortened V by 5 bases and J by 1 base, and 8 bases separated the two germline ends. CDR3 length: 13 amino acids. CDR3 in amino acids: CAISTGVQETQYF. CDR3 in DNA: TGTGCCATCAGTACAGGCGTCCAAGAGACCCAGTACTTC.

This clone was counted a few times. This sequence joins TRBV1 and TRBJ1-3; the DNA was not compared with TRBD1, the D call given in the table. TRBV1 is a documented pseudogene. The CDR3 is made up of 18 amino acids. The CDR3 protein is CTSSQESADSFSGNTIYF. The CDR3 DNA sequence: TGCACCAGCAGCCAAGAGAGTGCGGACAGTTTCTCTGGAAACACCATATATTTT.

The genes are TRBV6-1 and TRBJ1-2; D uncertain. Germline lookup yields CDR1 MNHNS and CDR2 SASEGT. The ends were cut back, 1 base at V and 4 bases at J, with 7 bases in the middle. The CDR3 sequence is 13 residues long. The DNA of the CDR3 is TGTGCCAGCAGTGAAGGAGGAGTCTATGGCTACACCTTC. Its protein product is CASSEGGVYGYTF.